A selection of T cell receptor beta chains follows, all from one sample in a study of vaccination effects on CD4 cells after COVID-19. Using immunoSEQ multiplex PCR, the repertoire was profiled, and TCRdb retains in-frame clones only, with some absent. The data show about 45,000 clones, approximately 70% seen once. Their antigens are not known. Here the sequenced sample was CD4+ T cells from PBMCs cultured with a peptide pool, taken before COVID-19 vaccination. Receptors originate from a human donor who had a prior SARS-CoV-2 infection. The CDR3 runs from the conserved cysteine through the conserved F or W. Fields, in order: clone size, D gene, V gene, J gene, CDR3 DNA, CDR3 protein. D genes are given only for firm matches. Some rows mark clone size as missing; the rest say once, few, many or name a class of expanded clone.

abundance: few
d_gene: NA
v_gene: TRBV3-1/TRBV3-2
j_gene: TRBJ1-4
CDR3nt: TGTGCCAGCAGCTGGGGGGGGATTGAAAAACTGTTTTTT
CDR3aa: CASSWGGIEKLFF

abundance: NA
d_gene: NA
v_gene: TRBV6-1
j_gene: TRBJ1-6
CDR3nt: TGTGCCAGCAGTGAAGCTGCCTTCGCAGGGGAGGCTTCACCCCTCCACTTT
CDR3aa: CASSEAAFAGEASPLHF

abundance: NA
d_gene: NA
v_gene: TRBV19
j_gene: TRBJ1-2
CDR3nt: TGTGCCAGTAGTACTTACCGGACGGATAAAGGCTACACCTTC
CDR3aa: CASSTYRTDKGYTF

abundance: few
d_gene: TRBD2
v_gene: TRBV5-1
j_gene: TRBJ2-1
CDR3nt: TGCGCCAGCAGCTTGGGAGCGGGGGGGCCGGATGAGCAGTTCTTC
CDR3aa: CASSLGAGGPDEQFF

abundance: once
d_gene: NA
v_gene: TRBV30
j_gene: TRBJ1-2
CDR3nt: TGTGCCTGGAGGCCCACCGGAGGAATTGGTGGCTACACCTTC
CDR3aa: CAWRPTGGIGGYTF

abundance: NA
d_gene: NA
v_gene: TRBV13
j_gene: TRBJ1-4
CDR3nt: TGTGCCAGCAGCTTAGATCTAGGTGAAAAACTGTTTTTT
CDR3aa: CASSLDLGEKLFF

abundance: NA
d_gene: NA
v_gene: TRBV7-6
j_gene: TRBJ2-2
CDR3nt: TGTGCCAGCAGTCGTATGGGCCGCACCGGGGAGCTGTTTTTT
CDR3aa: CASSRMGRTGELFF

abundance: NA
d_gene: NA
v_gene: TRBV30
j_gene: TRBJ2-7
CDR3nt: TGTGCCTGGGGCCTCCCAACAGGGAGGGGGTCCTACGAGCAGTACTTC
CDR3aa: CAWGLPTGRGSYEQYF

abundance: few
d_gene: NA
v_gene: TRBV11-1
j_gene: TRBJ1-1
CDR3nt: TGTGCCAGCAGCCCCCGGAGGTGGGGGCTCGGTGAAGCTTTCTTT
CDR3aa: CASSPRRWGLGEAFF

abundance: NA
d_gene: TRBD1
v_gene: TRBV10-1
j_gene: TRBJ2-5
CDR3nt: TGCGCCAGCAGGGGGACAGGGGGGGAGGAGACCCAGTACTTC
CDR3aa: CASRGTGGEETQYF

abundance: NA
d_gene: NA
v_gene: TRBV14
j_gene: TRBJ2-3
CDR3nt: TGTGCCAGCAGCGCTCAGGAGGGATTTTTAGATACGCAGTATTTT
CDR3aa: CASSAQEGFLDTQYF

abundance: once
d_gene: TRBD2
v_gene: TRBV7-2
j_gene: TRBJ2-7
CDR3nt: TGTGCCAGCAGTATGAGCGGGGGGGGCTCCGAGCAGTACTTC
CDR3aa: CASSMSGGGSEQYF

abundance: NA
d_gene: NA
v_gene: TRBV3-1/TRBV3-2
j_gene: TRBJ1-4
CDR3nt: TGTGCCAGCAGTACGACATTCGGGAATGAAAAACTGTTTTTT
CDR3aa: CASSTTFGNEKLFF

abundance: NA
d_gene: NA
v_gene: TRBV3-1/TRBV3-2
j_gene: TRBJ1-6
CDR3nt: TGTGCCAGCAGCCATACCCCCACGGCAGCCTATAATTCACCCCTCCACTTT
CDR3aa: CASSHTPTAAYNSPLHF

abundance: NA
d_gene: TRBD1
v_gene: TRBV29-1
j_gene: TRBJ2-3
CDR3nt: TGCAGCGTCGGCCGGGACAGTGGTACAGATACGCAGTATTTT
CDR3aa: CSVGRDSGTDTQYF

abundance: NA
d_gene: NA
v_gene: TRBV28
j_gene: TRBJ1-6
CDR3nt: TGTGCCAGCAGTTCCCCTGGTACAGGAGGTTCACCCCTCCACTTT
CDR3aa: CASSSPGTGGSPLHF

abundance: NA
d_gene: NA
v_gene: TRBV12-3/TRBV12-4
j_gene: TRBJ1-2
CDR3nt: TGTGCCAGCACAACAGCATATGGCTACACCTTC
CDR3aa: CASTTAYGYTF

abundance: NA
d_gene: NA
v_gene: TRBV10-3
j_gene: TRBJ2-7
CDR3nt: TGTGCCATCAGTGAGTCCGGGGGCGAATGGTACGAGCAGTACTTC
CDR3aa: CAISESGGEWYEQYF

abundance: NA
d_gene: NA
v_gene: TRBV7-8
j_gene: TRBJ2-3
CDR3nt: TGTGCCAGCAGCTTAGGGGGTTCAGATACGCAGTATTTT
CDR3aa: CASSLGGSDTQYF

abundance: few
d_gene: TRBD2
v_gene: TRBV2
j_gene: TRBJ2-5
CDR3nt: TGTGCCAGCAGGACCGGGCTAGCGGGAGACCAGTACTTC
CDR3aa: CASRTGLAGDQYF

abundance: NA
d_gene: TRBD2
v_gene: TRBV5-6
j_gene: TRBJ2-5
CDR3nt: TGTGCCAGCAGCTTGGGAGGGAGGGCCGATCAGACCCAGTACTTC
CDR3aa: CASSLGGRADQTQYF

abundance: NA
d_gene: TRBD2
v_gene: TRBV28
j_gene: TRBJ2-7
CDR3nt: TGTGCCAGCCTCGTCCTAGCGGGAGAGTCCGAGCAGTACTTC
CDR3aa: CASLVLAGESEQYF

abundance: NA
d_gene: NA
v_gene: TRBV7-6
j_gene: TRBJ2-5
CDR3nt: TGTGCCAGCAGCTTAGTTGCTAGCACCTCACTTGAGACCCAGTACTTC
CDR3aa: CASSLVASTSLETQYF

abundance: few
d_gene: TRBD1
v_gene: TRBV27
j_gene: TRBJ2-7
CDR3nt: TGTGCCAGCAGCCAATTCCGTCCCGGGACAGATTACTACGAGCAGTACTTC
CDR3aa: CASSQFRPGTDYYEQYF

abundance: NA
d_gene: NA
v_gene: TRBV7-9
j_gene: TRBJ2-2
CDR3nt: TGTGCCAGATCCCCCGGTAACACCGGGGAGCTGTTTTTT
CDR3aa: CARSPGNTGELFF

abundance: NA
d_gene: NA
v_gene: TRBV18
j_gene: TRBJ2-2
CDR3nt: TGTGCCAGCTCACCACCCACAGGGGTAGCGGGCACCGGGGAGCTGTTTTTT
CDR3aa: CASSPPTGVAGTGELFF

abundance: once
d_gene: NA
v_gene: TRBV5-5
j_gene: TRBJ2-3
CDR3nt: TGTGCCAGCAGCTTCATTCAGGCGGGTAGCACAGATACGCAGTATTTT
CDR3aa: CASSFIQAGSTDTQYF

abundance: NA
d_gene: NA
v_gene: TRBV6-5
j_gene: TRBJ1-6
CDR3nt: TGTGCCAGCAGCCTAGTAAATTCACCCCTCCACTTT
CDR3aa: CASSLVNSPLHF

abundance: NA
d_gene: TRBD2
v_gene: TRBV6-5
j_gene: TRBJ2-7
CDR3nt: TGTGCCAGCAGTTCAGCGGGGGTCGATTACGAGCAGTACTTC
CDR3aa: CASSSAGVDYEQYF

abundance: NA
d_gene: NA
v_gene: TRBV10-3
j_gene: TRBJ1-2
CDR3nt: TGTGCCATCAGGCCCACCGGCGGGGGGCCCACTAACTATGGCTACACCTTC
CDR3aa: CAIRPTGGGPTNYGYTF

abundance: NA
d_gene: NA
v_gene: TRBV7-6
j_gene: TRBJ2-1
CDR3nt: TGTGCCAGCAGCGGAGACTATTCTAGGAATGAGCAGTTCTTC
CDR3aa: CASSGDYSRNEQFF